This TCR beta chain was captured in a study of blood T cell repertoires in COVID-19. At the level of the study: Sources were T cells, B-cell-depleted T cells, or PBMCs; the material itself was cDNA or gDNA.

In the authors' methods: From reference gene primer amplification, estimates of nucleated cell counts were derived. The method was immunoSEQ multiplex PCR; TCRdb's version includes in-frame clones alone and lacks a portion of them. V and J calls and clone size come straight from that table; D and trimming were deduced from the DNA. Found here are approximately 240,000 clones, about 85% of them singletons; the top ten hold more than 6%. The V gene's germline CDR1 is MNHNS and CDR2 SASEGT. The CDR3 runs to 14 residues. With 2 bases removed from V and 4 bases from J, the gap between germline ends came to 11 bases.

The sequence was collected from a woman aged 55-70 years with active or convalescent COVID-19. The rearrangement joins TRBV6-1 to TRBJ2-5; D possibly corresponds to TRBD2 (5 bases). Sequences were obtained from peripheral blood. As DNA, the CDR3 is TGTGCCAGCAGTGAAATTTGGGGAGTAGAGACCCAGTACTTC. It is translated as CASSEIWGVETQYF.